This T cell receptor (beta chain) emerged from a study of blood T cells in healthy people across ages. From germline, CDR1 is MNHEY and CDR2 SVGAGI. V trimming: 0 bases; J trimming: 2 bases; junction bases outside the gene matches: 5. This CDR3 comprises 17 residues. Together with a sample-barcoded 5' primer, a J-beta primer mix was included in a second PCR lasting about 7 to 12 cycles. TCRdb re-called the 5' RACE reads through MiXCR, storing one row per CDR3 protein. The sample has fewer than 800,000 distinct CDR3 sequences, 20% to 30% seen once. The same data also went into a second study, on T cells of mothers and their children.

The TCR comes from a boy aged 5-17 years in good health. This chain links TRBV6-5 with TRBJ2-5; 11 nucleotides agree with TRBD2. Sequenced sample: blood. The CDR3 here is CASSYSRLAGLQETQYF. CDR3 bases: TGTGCCAGCAGTTACTCCCGACTAGCGGGGTTACAAGAGACCCAGTACTTC.